This T cell receptor beta chain was profiled in a study of cytomegalovirus exposure and HLA in healthy donors. V dropped 6 bases and J dropped 2; count of bases not matched to a gene: 8. The CDR3 consists of 16 residues. Germline CDR1 MGHRA, CDR2 YSYEKL. The PCR ran on 60 Vbeta and 13 Jbeta primers. The data were produced by immunoSEQ multiplex PCR, yet TCRdb's version contains in-frame clones alone and is incomplete. The sample lists tens of thousands of clones; around 80% were seen once. This TCR was recovered from a man aged 25 to 40 in good health and CMV-seronegative. This chain uses TRBV4-1 with TRBJ2-2; 8 positions agree with TRBD1. The specimen sequenced was PBMCs. CDR3 residues: CASSSGQGRNTGELFF. For the CDR3, the DNA is TGCGCCAGCAGTTCCGGACAGGGAAGAAACACCGGGGAGCTGTTTTTT.